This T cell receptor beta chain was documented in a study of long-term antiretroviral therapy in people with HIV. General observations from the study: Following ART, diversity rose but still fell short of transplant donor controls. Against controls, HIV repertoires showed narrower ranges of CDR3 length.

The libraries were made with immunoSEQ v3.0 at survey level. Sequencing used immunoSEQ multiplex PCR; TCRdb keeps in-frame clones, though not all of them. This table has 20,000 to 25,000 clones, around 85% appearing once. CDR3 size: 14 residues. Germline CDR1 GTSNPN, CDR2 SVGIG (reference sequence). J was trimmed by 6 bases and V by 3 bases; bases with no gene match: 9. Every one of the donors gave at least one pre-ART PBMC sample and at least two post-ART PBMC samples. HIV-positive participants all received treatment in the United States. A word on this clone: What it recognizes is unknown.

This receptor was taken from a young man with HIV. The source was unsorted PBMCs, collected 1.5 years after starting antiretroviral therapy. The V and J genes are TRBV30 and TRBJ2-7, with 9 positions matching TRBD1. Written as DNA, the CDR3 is TGTGCCTGGAGGGAATCCGGGACAGGGAGCGAGCAGTACTTC. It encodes CAWRESGTGSEQYF.